This TCR beta chain was found in a study of long-term antiretroviral therapy in people with HIV. Study-wide results and limits: Collection of the blood took place between about 2003 and 2017. The ART regimens in use then may have been less effective than current ones. After ART, diversity increased yet remained lower than transplant donor controls. Spans of CDR3 length were tighter for HIV repertoires than for controls.

The authors ran the immunoSEQ assay, v3.0, at survey level. Sequencing had a target that covered roughly 40,000-50,000 T-cell genomes per sample. Sequenced by immunoSEQ multiplex PCR; TCRdb stores in-frame clones only, minus some. Of tens of thousands of clones in the sample, about 96% were seen once. The CDR3 is 15 residues long. Concerning this clone itself: The antigen is unknown.

Here the sequenced sample was unsorted PBMCs, taken 3.7 years after starting antiretroviral therapy. V usage is TRBV21-1 and J usage is TRBJ1-2. TRBV21-1 is marked as a pseudogene. The receptor was isolated from a woman aged 45-59 years with HIV. CDR3 in amino acids: CASSKGKELNYGYTF. CDR3 DNA: TGTGCCAGCAGCAAGGGTAAAGAACTTAACTATGGCTACACCTTC.